The subject of this entry is one T cell receptor beta chain. The junction and the germline gene differ at one end; a read error may be behind it. The data stem from a study of cytomegalovirus exposure and HLA in healthy donors. Amplification used 60 Vbeta primers and 13 Jbeta primers. Only in-frame clones appear in the TCRdb table, and some are missing; sequencing was by immunoSEQ multiplex PCR. The sample contains 100,000 to 150,000 clones, just over 70% of which appear only once. Germline assignment: CDR1 SGHNT and CDR2 YYREEE (reference sequence). CDR3 length: 14 residues. Material for sequencing was PBMCs. This chain links TRBV5-4 with TRBJ1-3; D ambiguous. The sequence derives from a woman aged 60 to 75 in good health and CMV-seropositive. CDR3 coding DNA: TGTGCCAGCAGCTTCAGAGGAGCTGGGAACACCATATATTTT. Translated: CASSFRGAGNTIYF.